This entry lists 22 T cell receptor beta chains sequenced from one sample in a study of cytomegalovirus exposure and HLA in healthy donors. Only in-frame clones appear in the TCRdb table, and some are missing; sequencing was by immunoSEQ multiplex PCR. The sample includes some 170,000 clones, around nine tenths of them seen just once. Source material: PBMCs. These receptors were collected from a woman aged 18-29 years in good health and CMV-seronegative.

CDR3 amino acids: CASSPGGENQPQHF. The CDR3 DNA is TGTGCCAGCAGCCCGGGGGGGGAGAATCAGCCCCAGCATTTT. This chain joins TRBV7-6 and TRBJ1-5, with a weak D call TRBD1 (5 bases). V gave up 5 bases and J gave up 4 bases, with 12 bases separating them. CDR3 length: 14 amino acids. Looked up from germline, CDR1 is SGHVS and CDR2 is FNYEAQ.

The chain is built from TRBV18 and TRBJ1-5; 8 bases are shared with TRBD1. The V gene end was trimmed by 4 bases and the J gene end by 2 bases; junction bases not matched to a gene: 1. The CDR3 consists of 14 residues. CDR1 is KGHSH, CDR2 LQKENI, per germline. CDR3 DNA sequence: TGTGCCAGCTCACAACAGGGGGGCAATCAGCCCCAGCATTTT. Protein: CASSQQGGNQPQHF.

This sequence joins TRBV4-1 and TRBJ2-4, with D possibly TRBD1 on 6 matching bases. The CDR3 totals 20 residues. Germline-derived CDR1 and CDR2 are MGHRA and YSYEKL. V was trimmed by 3 bases and J by 1 base, leaving 25 bases between them. The CDR3 reads CASSQTTGSMEDSAKNIQYF. In nucleotides, the CDR3 is TGCGCCAGCAGCCAGACCACAGGGTCTATGGAAGATTCGGCCAAAAACATTCAGTACTTC.

This chain uses TRBV27 with TRBJ2-3; D gene uncertain. The CDR3 is 12 residues long. Germline V gene data show CDR1 as MNHEY and CDR2 as SMNVEV (reference sequence). Deletions cut 4 bases from V and 5 bases from J, with 7 bases between. The CDR3 region is CASSSIEDTQYF. The CDR3, as DNA: TGTGCCAGCAGTTCCATAGAAGATACGCAGTATTTT.

V gene TRBV27 combines with J gene TRBJ2-1; the D is unclear. Germline values: CDR1 MNHEY, CDR2 SMNVEV (reference sequence). Trimming took off 5 bases at V and 3 bases at J, with 8 bases between the two ends. The CDR3 is made up of 13 amino acids. CDR3 loop: CASSPPRYNEQFF. CDR3 in DNA: TGTGCCAGCAGTCCCCCCCGCTACAATGAGCAGTTCTTC.

J is TRBJ1-2 and V is TRBV27; 11 bases are a match to TRBD1. The CDR3 has 14 residues. The germline CDR1 and CDR2 sequences are MNHEY and SMNVEV (reference sequence). V was clipped by 6 bases and J by 4 bases; unmatched bases: 4. The CDR3: CASRGTGGSYGYTF. The CDR3 DNA reads as TGTGCCAGCAGGGGGACAGGGGGTAGCTATGGCTACACCTTC.

The rearrangement links TRBV14 to TRBJ2-7, with 7 bases matching TRBD2. The germline V gene encodes CDR1 SGHDN and CDR2 FVKESK. This CDR3 contains 15 residues. The trim removed 5 bases at V and 2 bases at J, leaving 9 bases unmatched. The CDR3 region has the DNA TGTGCCAGCAGCTTCTCTAGCGGTACCCCCTACGAGCAGTACTTC. Its protein product is CASSFSSGTPYEQYF.

The genes are TRBV9 and TRBJ2-7; D call uncertain. The germline V and J ends were trimmed by 0 bases and 3 bases, with 7 bases remaining between them. This CDR3 comprises 13 residues. Germline V CDR1 and CDR2: SGDLS, YYNGEE. The CDR3 nucleotides are TGTGCCAGCAGCGTAGCACCAGACTACGAGCAGTACTTC. Translating gives CASSVAPDYEQYF.

V gene TRBV6-6 combines with J gene TRBJ1-5; TRBD1 might be the D (6 bases). The length of the CDR3 is 16 residues. Trimming removed 3 bases from V and 5 bases from J, with 17 bases in between. Per the germline V gene, CDR1 is MNHNY and CDR2 is SVGAGI (reference sequence). CDR3 DNA: TGTGCCAGCAGTTATGGGGCTCGGGGGGCGGATCAGCCCCAGCATTTT. Protein: CASSYGARGADQPQHF.

The chain has TRBV27 and TRBJ1-1; 11 positions match TRBD1. V shed 6 bases, J shed 4 bases, and the junction held 13 bases outside the gene matches. CDR3 size: 17 residues. Germline V gene lookup returns CDR1 MNHEY and CDR2 SMNVEV (reference sequence). CDR3: CASSLSGQGASGTEAFF. The CDR3 nucleotides read TGTGCCAGCAGCCTCAGCGGACAGGGGGCGAGTGGCACTGAAGCTTTCTTT.

This clone was counted between two and nine times. The rearrangement links TRBV18 to TRBJ1-2, with D perhaps matching TRBD1 (5 bases). V was clipped by 0 bases and J by 6 bases, with 14 bases between them. Germline V gene lookup returns CDR1 KGHSH and CDR2 LQKENI. CDR3 size: 15 residues. The CDR3 reads CASSPPGGREDGYTF. CDR3 DNA sequence: TGTGCCAGCTCACCACCGGGAGGCAGGGAAGATGGCTACACCTTC.

About this clone: This same CDR3 is encoded by further DNA sequences in the sample. The CDR3 reads CASSPQGGNTEAFF. CDR3 DNA: TGTGCCAGCAGTCCCCAGGGGGGGAACACTGAAGCTTTCTTT. The chain employs TRBV2 and TRBJ1-1; 7 bases map to TRBD1. CDR1 is SNHLY and CDR2 is FYNNEI in the germline V gene. V lost 5 bases to trimming and J lost 1 base; unmatched junction nucleotides: 4. The CDR3 has 14 residues. The full variable domain, with the rest looked up from reference TRBV2 and TRBJ1-1, is EPEVTQTPSHQVTQMGQEVILRCVPISNHLYFYWYRQILGQKVEFLVSFYNNEISEKSEIFDDQFSVERPDGSNFTLKIRSTKLEDSAMYFCASSPQGGNTEAFFGQGTRLTVV.

This clone was observed once. The rearrangement links TRBV29-1 to TRBJ2-5; 7 bases are shared with TRBD1. The CDR3 loop spans 11 amino acids. The V gene end was trimmed by 6 bases and the J gene end by 3 bases; junction bases not matched to a gene: 1. CDR1 SQVTM and CDR2 ANQGSEA come from the germline V gene. CDR3 nucleotides: TGCAGCGTAGACAGGGAAGAGACCCAGTACTTC. It yields the protein CSVDREETQYF.

This chain connects TRBV11-2 to TRBJ1-2; TRBD1 might be the D (6 bases). The V end lost 3 bases, the J end lost 6 bases, and 17 bases lay between the germline ends. The germline V gene has CDR1 SGHAT and CDR2 FQNNGV. The CDR3 runs 15 residues. DNA for the CDR3: TGTGCCAGCAGCTTTAGAGTCTCAGGGGAAGATGGCTACACCTTC. This translates into CASSFRVSGEDGYTF.

This clone has just one count. The genes are TRBV5-1 and TRBJ2-5, with D tentatively TRBD2 (5 bases). Germline V gene data show CDR1 as SGHRS and CDR2 as YFSETQ. The CDR3 extends over 16 amino acids. Trimming cost V 0 bases and J 2 bases, with 14 bases left between them. Here the CDR3 DNA reads TGCGCCAGCAGCTTGGGAGCCCTGAGGGCTCAAGAGACCCAGTACTTC. Residues: CASSLGALRAQETQYF.

The rearrangement joins TRBV5-4 to TRBJ2-7; no definite D call. CDR1 and CDR2 (germline): SGHNT, YYREEE (reference sequence). The CDR3 has 13 residues. The V end lost 4 bases, the J end lost 2 bases, and 10 bases lay between the germline ends. The CDR3 region has the DNA TGTGCCAGCAGCCCAACGGTTACCTACGAGCAGTACTTC. Translating it yields CASSPTVTYEQYF.

The chain links TRBV27 to TRBJ2-2; D is ambiguous. V was shortened by 2 bases and J by 5 bases, with 9 bases between the two germline ends. CDR3 size: 14 residues. Germline lookup yields CDR1 MNHEY and CDR2 SMNVEV (reference sequence). The CDR3 DNA follows: TGTGCCAGCAGTTTAAGAACCCGGACCGGGGAGCTGTTTTTT. Translating it yields CASSLRTRTGELFF.

This rearrangement joins TRBV10-3 to TRBJ1-1; D remains ambiguous. This CDR3 is built from 13 residues. CDR1 and CDR2 (germline): ENHRY, SYGVKD. Between the trimmed V and J ends, which lost 6 bases and 5 bases, there was a span of 13 bases. The CDR3 spells CAIRTTRGTEAFF. The CDR3 DNA follows: TGTGCCATCAGGACGACCCGAGGGACTGAAGCTTTCTTT.

The gene calls are TRBV30 and TRBJ1-2, with 7 bases lining up with TRBD1. This CDR3 comprises 15 residues. Germline V gives CDR1 GTSNPN, CDR2 SVGIG (reference sequence). Trimming at V came to 4 bases and at J to 7 bases, leaving 15 bases not matched to a gene. The CDR3 spells CAWMPRRGRGFGYTF. In DNA form, the CDR3 reads TGTGCCTGGATGCCCCGGAGGGGGCGAGGGTTTGGCTACACCTTC.

The chain joins TRBV11-3 to TRBJ2-2, with 7 positions matching TRBD1. This CDR3 has 12 amino acids. Per the germline V gene, CDR1 is SGHNT and CDR2 is YENEEA. Germline trimming cut 5 bases from V and 14 bases from J; bases unmatched to any gene: 8. The CDR3 nucleotides are TGTGCCAGCAGCCTTACCCCAGGGGGTCTGTTTTTT. Encoded protein: CASSLTPGGLFF.

This chain connects TRBV5-5 to TRBJ1-4, with a weak D call TRBD1 (6 bases). Trimming cost V 3 bases and J 4 bases, with 7 bases left between them. CDR1 and CDR2 from the germline V gene are SGHKS and YYEKEE (reference sequence). This CDR3 has 13 amino acids. The CDR3 sequence: CASSSGVNEKLFF. The CDR3 nucleotides are TGTGCCAGCAGCTCAGGGGTTAATGAAAAACTGTTTTTT. Full variable domain (outside the CDR3, taken from reference TRBV5-5 and TRBJ1-4): DAGVTQSPTHLIKTRGQQVTLRCSPISGHKSVSWYQQVLGQGPQFIFQYYEKEERGRGNFPDRFSARQFPNYSSELNVNALLLGDSALYLCASSSGVNEKLFFGSGTQLSVL.

This chain uses TRBV30 with TRBJ1-2; D is unresolved. CDR1 GTSNPN and CDR2 SVGIG come from the germline V gene (reference sequence). With 2 bases removed from V and 2 bases from J, the gap between germline ends came to 6 bases. CDR3 size: 12 residues. CDR3 nucleotides: TGTGCCTGGAGTAGCGGAAACTATGGCTACACCTTC. It translates to CAWSSGNYGYTF.